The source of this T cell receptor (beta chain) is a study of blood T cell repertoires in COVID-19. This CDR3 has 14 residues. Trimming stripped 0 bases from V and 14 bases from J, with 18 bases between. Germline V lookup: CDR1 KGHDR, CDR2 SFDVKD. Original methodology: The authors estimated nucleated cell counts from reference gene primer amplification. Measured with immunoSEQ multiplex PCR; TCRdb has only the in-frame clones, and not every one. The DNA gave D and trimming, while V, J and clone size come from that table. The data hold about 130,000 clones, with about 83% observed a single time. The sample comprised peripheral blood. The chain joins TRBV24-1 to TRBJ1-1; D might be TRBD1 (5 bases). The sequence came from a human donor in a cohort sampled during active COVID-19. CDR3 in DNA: TGTGCCACCAGTGATTTGCAGGGAGGTAGGGTGGGGTTCTTT. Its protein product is CATSDLQGGRVGFF.